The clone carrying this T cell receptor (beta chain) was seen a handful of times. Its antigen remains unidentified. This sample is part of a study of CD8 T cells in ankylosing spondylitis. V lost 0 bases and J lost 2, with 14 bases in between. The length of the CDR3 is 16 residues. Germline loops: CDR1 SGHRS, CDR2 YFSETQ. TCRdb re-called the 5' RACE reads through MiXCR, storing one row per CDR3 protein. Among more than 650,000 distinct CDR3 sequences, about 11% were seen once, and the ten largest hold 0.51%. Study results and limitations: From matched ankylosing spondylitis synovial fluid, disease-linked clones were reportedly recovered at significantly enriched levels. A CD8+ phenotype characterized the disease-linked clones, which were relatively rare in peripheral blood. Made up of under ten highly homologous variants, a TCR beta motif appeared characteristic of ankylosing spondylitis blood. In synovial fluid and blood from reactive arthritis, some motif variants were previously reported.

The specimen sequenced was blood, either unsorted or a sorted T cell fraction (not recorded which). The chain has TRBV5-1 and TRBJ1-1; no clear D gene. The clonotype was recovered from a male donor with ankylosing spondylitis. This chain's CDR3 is CASSLAKLGPNTEAFF. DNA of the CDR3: TGCGCCAGCAGCTTGGCCAAGCTGGGCCCAAACACTGAAGCTTTCTTT. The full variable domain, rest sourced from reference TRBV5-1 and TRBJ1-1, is KAGVTQTPRYLIKTRGQQVTLSCSPISGHRSVSWYQQTPGQGLQFLFEYFSETQRNKGNFPGRFSGRQFSNSRSEMNVSTLELGDSALYLCASSLAKLGPNTEAFFGQGTRLTVV.